The rows below give T cell receptor beta chains drawn from one sample of a study of shared clonotypes between healthy human individuals. Repertoires were generated with immunoSEQ multiplex PCR, while TCRdb's copy carries only in-frame clones and drops some. The top ten hold 0.3% of the sample, which has hundreds of thousands of clones, roughly 98% seen once. The sequencing input was naive CD8+ T cells sorted from blood. These receptors came from a man aged 30 to 45 in good health. The CDR3 runs from the conserved cysteine through the conserved F or W. D genes are given only for firm matches. For some rows the clone size is stated as once, few or many, or as a class when expanded; others skip it.

cdr3_aa,cdr3_nt,d_call,j_call,v_call,clone_size
CASSPGPSYEQYF,TGTGCCAGCAGCCCCGGGCCCTCATACGAGCAGTACTTC,NA,TRBJ2-7,TRBV11-2,NA
CASSYSLSGRSNEQFF,TGTGCCAGCAGTTACTCCCTGAGCGGGAGGAGTAATGAGCAGTTCTTC,TRBD2,TRBJ2-1,TRBV6-5,NA
CASSLWEKRDRGINEQFF,TGTGCCAGCAGTTTATGGGAAAAGAGGGACAGGGGGATCAATGAGCAGTTCTTC,TRBD1,TRBJ2-1,TRBV28,NA
CASSLNGNYEQYF,TGTGCCAGCAGCTTAAACGGGAACTACGAGCAGTACTTC,NA,TRBJ2-7,TRBV7-3,NA
CSVMGGGVGDTQYF,TGCAGCGTTATGGGTGGAGGGGTCGGGGATACGCAGTATTTT,NA,TRBJ2-3,TRBV29-1,NA
CASSLDVGHQETQYF,TGTGCCAGCAGTTTGGACGTGGGGCACCAAGAGACCCAGTACTTC,NA,TRBJ2-5,TRBV5-6,NA
CASSQRLGGETQYF,TGTGCCAGCAGCCAGAGACTAGGCGGAGAGACCCAGTACTTC,NA,TRBJ2-5,TRBV7-9,NA
CASSLVLVQTQYF,TGTGCCAGCAGCTTAGTACTGGTGCAGACCCAGTACTTC,NA,TRBJ2-5,TRBV7-9,once
CASSVGTSGYNEQFF,TGTGCCAGCAGTGTGGGGACTAGCGGATACAATGAGCAGTTCTTC,TRBD2,TRBJ2-1,TRBV2,NA
CASSSDRATGNIQYF,TGTGCCAGCAGTTCCGACAGGGCCACGGGAAACATTCAGTACTTC,TRBD1,TRBJ2-4,TRBV5-6,NA
CASSSGLYNEQFF,TGTGCCAGCAGTTCGGGACTCTACAATGAGCAGTTCTTC,NA,TRBJ2-1,TRBV27,NA
CASSLVGSSYEQYF,TGTGCCAGCAGCTTAGTGGGCAGCTCTTACGAGCAGTACTTC,NA,TRBJ2-7,TRBV7-8,NA
CASRRRGPSYNEQFF,TGTGCCAGCAGGCGCAGGGGACCCTCCTACAATGAGCAGTTCTTC,NA,TRBJ2-1,TRBV7-9,NA
CASSPQGYYEQYF,TGTGCCAGCAGTCCGCAGGGGTACTACGAGCAGTACTTC,NA,TRBJ2-7,TRBV27,NA
CASSSTDNEQYF,TGTGCCAGCAGCTCTACAGACAACGAGCAGTACTTC,NA,TRBJ2-7,TRBV28,NA
CASSPPGSEAFF,TGTGCCAGCAGCCCCCCAGGGTCTGAAGCTTTCTTT,NA,TRBJ1-1,TRBV9,NA
CASKGGPWDYTF,TGTGCCAGCAAGGGCGGGCCGTGGGACTACACCTTC,NA,TRBJ1-2,TRBV2,NA
CASSFNLKMGQPQHF,TGTGCCAGCAGTTTTAATCTAAAAATGGGGCAGCCCCAGCATTTT,NA,TRBJ1-5,TRBV27,NA
CASSYLAGVTDTQYF,TGTGCCAGCAGTTACTTGGCAGGGGTGACAGATACGCAGTATTTT,NA,TRBJ2-3,TRBV6-5,NA
CASSEDSSGSYEQYF,TGTGCCAGCAGTGAAGACTCTAGCGGGAGCTACGAGCAGTACTTC,TRBD2,TRBJ2-7,TRBV6-1,NA
CASLPGRSSYEQYF,TGTGCCAGCTTGCCGGGAAGGAGCTCCTACGAGCAGTACTTC,NA,TRBJ2-7,TRBV5-8,NA
CASSEPGRSYEQYF,TGTGCCAGCAGTGAACCCGGGCGCTCCTACGAGCAGTACTTC,NA,TRBJ2-7,TRBV2,NA
CASSTDSEQETQYF,TGTGCCAGTTCAACCGATTCGGAACAAGAGACCCAGTACTTC,NA,TRBJ2-5,TRBV9,NA
CASSHAGEGEQFF,TGCGCCAGCAGCCATGCAGGGGAGGGTGAGCAGTTCTTC,NA,TRBJ2-1,TRBV4-1,NA
CASSQVPRIRNEQFF,TGCGCCAGCAGCCAAGTACCTAGGATCAGGAATGAGCAGTTCTTC,NA,TRBJ2-1,TRBV4-3,once
CASSLETSGYNEQFF,TGTGCCAGCAGCCTGGAGACTAGCGGCTACAATGAGCAGTTCTTC,TRBD2,TRBJ2-1,TRBV11-3,NA
CASSLGLGQYF,TGTGCCAGCAGCTTAGGACTTGGGCAGTATTTT,NA,TRBJ2-3,TRBV7-9,NA
CASSITASGRSDTQYF,TGTGCCAGTAGTATCACAGCTAGCGGGAGATCAGATACGCAGTATTTT,TRBD2,TRBJ2-3,TRBV19,NA
CASTTGPNQPQHF,TGTGCCAGCACGACAGGGCCGAATCAGCCCCAGCATTTT,TRBD1,TRBJ1-5,TRBV6-6,NA
CSVALLAGEETQYF,TGCAGCGTTGCGCTACTAGCGGGAGAAGAGACCCAGTACTTC,TRBD2,TRBJ2-5,TRBV29-1,NA
CASSFFGQGSYNEQFF,TGTGCCAGCAGCTTCTTTGGGCAGGGTAGTTACAATGAGCAGTTCTTC,NA,TRBJ2-1,TRBV11-2,NA
CASSEFAGTMADTQYF,TGTGCCAGCAGTGAATTCGCGGGAACAATGGCAGATACGCAGTATTTT,NA,TRBJ2-3,TRBV6-4,NA
CASSFLGGHYEQYF,TGTGCCAGCAGTTTCTTAGGGGGCCACTACGAGCAGTACTTC,TRBD1,TRBJ2-7,TRBV27,NA
CASSDRSGSSYEQYF,TGTGCCAGCAGTGACCGTAGCGGGAGTTCCTACGAGCAGTACTTC,TRBD2,TRBJ2-7,TRBV2,NA
CASSPSLMGQGIHEQFF,TGTGCTAGCAGCCCAAGTTTAATGGGACAGGGGATACATGAGCAGTTCTTC,TRBD1,TRBJ2-1,TRBV7-7,NA
CASSQDTGSSNPQYF,TGCGCCAGCAGCCAAGATACCGGGAGCTCGAACCCGCAGTACTTC,NA,TRBJ2-7,TRBV4-3,NA
CASSQPPLARINEQFF,TGTGCCAGCAGCCAACCTCCACTAGCGAGGATCAATGAGCAGTTCTTC,TRBD2,TRBJ2-1,TRBV11-2,NA
CASSVGTSGSIAGTQYF,TGTGCCAGCAGCGTCGGGACTAGCGGGAGTATCGCTGGTACGCAGTATTTT,TRBD2,TRBJ2-3,TRBV7-9,once
CASSWTPLATNYEQYF,TGTGCCAGCAGCTGGACCCCACTAGCGACCAACTACGAGCAGTACTTC,TRBD2,TRBJ2-7,TRBV5-5,NA
CSVEGASYNEQFF,TGCAGCGTTGAGGGGGCCTCGTACAATGAGCAGTTCTTC,NA,TRBJ2-1,TRBV29-1,NA
CASWRGTDTQYF,TGTGCCAGCTGGCGGGGTACAGATACGCAGTATTTT,NA,TRBJ2-3,TRBV5-4,NA
CASSLGADYGYTF,TGTGCCAGCAGCTTAGGAGCGGACTATGGCTACACCTTC,NA,TRBJ1-2,TRBV7-9,NA
CATSLAGGTDTQYF,TGTGCCACCAGCCTAGCGGGGGGCACAGATACGCAGTATTTT,TRBD2,TRBJ2-3,TRBV15,NA
CASSELDTQYF,TGTGCCAGCAGTGAATTGGATACGCAGTATTTT,NA,TRBJ2-3,TRBV6-5,NA
CASSLARHSGNTIYF,TGTGCCAGCAGCTTAGCCCGACACTCTGGAAACACCATATATTTT,NA,TRBJ1-3,TRBV11-2,NA
CASEEVRGRETQYF,TGTGCCAGCGAAGAGGTGCGCGGGAGGGAGACCCAGTACTTC,TRBD2,TRBJ2-5,TRBV28,NA
CASSQPWPGNTNYGYTF,TGCGCCAGCAGCCAACCCTGGCCAGGGAACACTAACTATGGCTACACCTTC,NA,TRBJ1-2,TRBV4-1,NA
CASSLATAVGETQYF,TGTGCCAGCAGCTTAGCCACAGCAGTTGGAGAGACCCAGTACTTC,NA,TRBJ2-5,TRBV7-2,NA
CASSLDLGYEQYF,TGTGCCAGCAGCTTAGATTTGGGTTACGAGCAGTACTTC,NA,TRBJ2-7,TRBV11-2,once
CASSSHSSGDTGELFF,TGTGCCAGCAGCTCGCATAGTTCTGGGGACACCGGGGAGCTGTTTTTT,NA,TRBJ2-2,TRBV11-3,NA
CASSPRRWTIYNEQFF,TGTGCCAGCTCACCTCGTAGATGGACTATTTACAATGAGCAGTTCTTC,NA,TRBJ2-1,TRBV18,NA
CAWSVSVDEQFF,TGTGCCTGGAGTGTTTCTGTAGATGAGCAGTTCTTC,NA,TRBJ2-1,TRBV30,NA
CAWTQLSNTGELFF,TGTGCCTGGACCCAGCTTTCGAACACCGGGGAGCTGTTTTTT,NA,TRBJ2-2,TRBV30,NA
CASSPSGRLGTGELFF,TGTGCCAGCAGCCCTAGCGGGAGATTGGGGACCGGGGAGCTGTTTTTT,TRBD2,TRBJ2-2,TRBV4-2,NA
CASSQDPPGTGELFF,TGCGCCAGCAGCCAAGATCCCCCGGGCACCGGGGAGCTGTTTTTT,NA,TRBJ2-2,TRBV4-1,NA
CASSLWANTEAFF,TGTGCCAGCAGCTTATGGGCCAACACTGAAGCTTTCTTT,NA,TRBJ1-1,TRBV11-2,NA
CAWEGQGYSGEAFF,TGTGCCTGGGAGGGACAGGGATATAGTGGTGAAGCTTTCTTT,TRBD1,TRBJ1-1,TRBV30,NA
CASSPLGSTGELFF,TGTGCCAGCAGCCCCTTAGGTTCAACCGGGGAGCTGTTTTTT,NA,TRBJ2-2,TRBV9,NA
CSVVDREDSQETQYF,TGCAGCGTTGTCGACAGGGAGGACTCTCAAGAGACCCAGTACTTC,NA,TRBJ2-5,TRBV29-1,NA